This passage covers 16 T cell receptor beta chains from one sample sequenced in a study of blood T cell repertoires in COVID-19 (dated by TCRdb to 2018 to 2020). The method behind the library was the immunoSEQ multiplex PCR assay. This immuneACCESS table, as held by TCRdb, lists in-frame sequences with V and J called but not all clones. Of the missing ones, under half trace to an unresolved V gene in checked studies; the others have no known cause. The sample yields roughly 280,000 clones; 80% to 90% were counted once. Together, the top ten hold approximately 11% of the sample. Sequenced material: peripheral blood. These receptors were collected from a woman in her sixties or seventies with acute or convalescent COVID-19.

Worth noting for this clone: This sample also contains other DNA sequences that code for the same CDR3. The rearrangement uses TRBV18 and TRBJ1-2; 7 bases line up with TRBD1. This CDR3 is 14 amino acids long. The V gene's germline CDR1 is KGHSH and CDR2 LQKENI. The V and J ends lost 3 bases and 5 bases, in that order; junction bases with no gene match: 6. As DNA, the CDR3 is TGTGCCAGCTCACCCGGACAGGAGGGTTATGGCTACACCTTC. Its translation: CASSPGQEGYGYTF.

The chain employs TRBV5-1 and TRBJ2-3, with a weak D call TRBD2 (6 bases). V was clipped by 5 bases and J by 2 bases, with 9 bases between them. Germline lookup yields CDR1 SGHRS and CDR2 YFSETQ. The CDR3 contains 13 residues. The CDR3 coding sequence is TGCGCCAGCAGGCGGGAAATCACAGATACGCAGTATTTT. It encodes CASRREITDTQYF.

V gene TRBV19 combines with J gene TRBJ1-4; D is perhaps TRBD1 (6 bases). The CDR3 spans 15 residues. V gave up 2 bases and J gave up 5 bases, with 12 bases separating them. The V gene's germline CDR1 is LNHDA and CDR2 SQIVND (reference sequence). As DNA, the CDR3 is TGTGCCAGTAGTATACAAGGGGGAGCAAATGAAAAACTGTTTTTT. Its translation is CASSIQGGANEKLFF. The full variable domain, with the rest looked up from reference TRBV19 and TRBJ1-4, is DGGITQSPKYLFRKEGQNVTLSCEQNLNHDAMYWYRQDPGQGLRLIYYSQIVNDFQKGDIAEGYSVSREKKESFPLTVTSAQKNPTAFYLCASSIQGGANEKLFFGSGTQLSVL.

The chain has TRBV30 and TRBJ2-3, with 7 bases that match TRBD1. V shed 8 bases, J shed 1 base, and the junction held 6 bases outside the gene matches. The CDR3 covers 13 residues. Germline lookup yields CDR1 GTSNPN and CDR2 SVGIG (reference sequence). DNA for the CDR3: TGTGCCGCCAACAGGGGCGGCACAGATACGCAGTATTTT. It yields the protein CAANRGGTDTQYF.

DNA of the CDR3: TGTGCCAGCAGCCCCTGGCGGGGGGATATAGAGACCCAGTACTTC. Protein product: CASSPWRGDIETQYF. The rearrangement uses TRBV3-1 (or the pseudogene TRBV3-2) and TRBJ2-5; 8 positions agree with TRBD2. Trimming took 4 bases from V and 4 from J; bases not matched to a gene: 8. CDR3 size: 15 residues. Germline-derived CDR1 and CDR2 are LGHDT and YNNKEL (reference sequence).

This clone has just a few counts. The gene calls are TRBV6-4 and TRBJ1-3; TRBD1 matches 7 bases. The CDR3 has 15 amino acids. The V gene's germline CDR1 is MRHNA and CDR2 SNTAGT. V shed 6 bases and J 0 bases; nucleotides not matched to a gene: 5. The CDR3 is CASSQDRSSGNTIYF. The CDR3 DNA follows: TGTGCCAGCAGCCAGGACAGGAGCTCTGGAAACACCATATATTTT.

This sequence joins TRBV5-1 and TRBJ2-3, with TRBD1 matching over 7 bases. V was clipped by 3 bases and J by 2 bases; unmatched bases: 6. Germline V gives CDR1 SGHRS, CDR2 YFSETQ. The CDR3 contains 15 residues. The CDR3 here is CASSSDRYNTDTQYF. In DNA form, the CDR3 reads TGCGCCAGCAGCTCGGACAGGTACAACACAGATACGCAGTATTTT.

The chain links TRBV12-3 or TRBV12-4 to TRBJ1-1; possible D gene TRBD1, 5 bases. V was cut by 6 bases and J by 11 bases, with 16 bases left in between. The CDR3 sequence is 12 residues long. CDR3 sequence (DNA): TGTGCCAGCAGCCCAGGGCCGCGGGAGGCTTTCTTT. Amino acids: CASSPGPREAFF.

The rearrangement links TRBV6-2 or TRBV6-3 to TRBJ2-5, with 8 bases fitting TRBD2. The CDR3 has 14 amino acids. From germline, CDR1 is MNHEY and CDR2 SVGEGT. The junction had 3 bases not matched to a gene; V was cut back by 6 bases and J by 0 bases. This chain's CDR3 is CASSRGGYQETQYF. For the CDR3, the DNA is TGTGCCAGCAGCCGCGGGGGGTACCAAGAGACCCAGTACTTC.

The CDR3 coding sequence is TGCACCAGCAGCCCCCCGAACAGCAGGGGGCGGAACGGGGAGCTGTTTTTT. It specifies CTSSPPNSRGRNGELFF. This chain connects TRBV1 to TRBJ2-2; the table names TRBD1, a call not compared with the DNA. TRBV1 is marked as a pseudogene. The CDR3 spans 17 residues.

The chain joins TRBV19 to TRBJ2-1, with TRBD2 matching 8 bases. V lost 4 bases and J lost 0; bases outside the gene matches: 5. The CDR3 totals 16 residues. Germline CDR1 reads LNHDA; CDR2 reads SQIVND (reference sequence). The CDR3 nucleotides are TGTGCCAGTAGTAAACTAGCGGCGATCTCCTACAATGAGCAGTTCTTC. Translating it yields CASSKLAAISYNEQFF.

V usage is TRBV7-9 and J usage is TRBJ2-7; D gene ambiguous. V lost 3 bases and J 4 bases, leaving 7 bases between the germline ends. This CDR3 contains 12 residues. Germline V gene sequence: CDR1 SEHNR, CDR2 FQNEAQ (reference sequence). The CDR3 DNA is TGTGCCAGCAGCTTGATAGAGTACGAGCAGTACTTC. Its translation: CASSLIEYEQYF. Complete variable domain (other parts from reference TRBV7-9 and TRBJ2-7): DTGVSQNPRHKITKRGQNVTFRCDPISEHNRLYWYRQTLGQGPEFLTYFQNEAQLEKSRLLSDRFSAERPKGSFSTLEIQRTEQGDSAMYLCASSLIEYEQYFGPGTRLTVT.

This clone showed up just once. J is TRBJ1-2 and V is TRBV19; 9 bases line up with TRBD1. This CDR3 comprises 16 residues. J was trimmed by 5 bases and V by 4 bases; bases with no gene match: 11. Germline V CDR1 and CDR2: LNHDA, SQIVND (reference sequence). CDR3 DNA: TGTGCCAGTAGTACGCGGACAGGGGCCCAGAGGTATGGCTACACCTTC. Translation gives CASSTRTGAQRYGYTF.

CDR3: CATGDGANDIQYF. CDR3 DNA: TGTGCCACCGGCGACGGAGCTAACGACATTCAGTACTTC. The chain employs TRBV24-1 and TRBJ2-4, with D unclear. The CDR3 is 13 amino acids. The germline gives CDR1 KGHDR, CDR2 SFDVKD. Trimming removed 9 bases from V and 8 bases from J, with 16 bases in between.

The CDR3 loop is CASSHGGRTEAFF. The CDR3, as DNA: TGTGCCAGTAGTCACGGAGGGAGGACTGAAGCTTTCTTT. The chain recombines TRBV19 with TRBJ1-1, with no clear D. This CDR3 has 13 residues. The V gene's germline CDR1 is LNHDA and CDR2 SQIVND (reference sequence). V gave up 5 bases and J gave up 5 bases, with 12 bases separating them.

This chain's CDR3 is CASSLDAGAHTGELFF. CDR3 DNA sequence: TGCGCCAGCAGCTTGGACGCGGGGGCGCACACCGGGGAGCTGTTTTTT. The V gene is TRBV5-1, the J gene TRBJ2-2, with D perhaps TRBD2 (7 bases). The CDR3 is 16 amino acids. Trimming took 0 bases from V and 3 from J, leaving 12 bases between them. From germline, CDR1 is SGHRS and CDR2 YFSETQ.